The clone carrying this T cell receptor (beta chain) appeared once. This record belongs to a study of blood T cell repertoires in COVID-19. At the level of the study: Whether acute or convalescent, the COVID-19 samples came from the United States, Italy and Spain. Sample material is recorded as cDNA or gDNA derived from T cells, B-cell-depleted T cells, or PBMCs.

Seattle patients were enrolled during active infection and followed longitudinally. In the original workflow: Reference gene primer amplification gave estimated nucleated cell counts. The assay was immunoSEQ multiplex PCR, and TCRdb's table has in-frame clones only and misses some. D and trimming come from the DNA, and the V and J calls and clone size come from that table. The data show about 70,000 clones, with more than 85% seen just once and roughly 2.6% held by the top ten. V lost 6 bases and J lost 0, with 11 bases in between. The germline CDR1 and CDR2 sequences are KGHSH and LQKENI. This CDR3 spans 15 amino acids.

This clonotype originated in a man over 45 with COVID-19, enrolled during active disease. The chain has TRBV18 and TRBJ1-4, with D maybe TRBD1 (5 bases). Source material: peripheral blood. The CDR3 region has the DNA TGTGCCAGCTCCCCGACACAGGCAACTAATGAAAAACTGTTTTTT. Translating gives CASSPTQATNEKLFF.